These T cell receptor beta chains were read from a single sample in a study of shared clonotypes between healthy human individuals. This table comes from immunoSEQ multiplex PCR, and its TCRdb copy is limited to in-frame clones, with some not included. The sample consists of hundreds of thousands of clones, 79% of them appearing once. Sequencing was carried out using PBMCs. These receptors were collected from a woman between 40 and 55 years old in good health. Some clones in this sample may be carry-over from other donors' samples. CDR3s leave out the opening cysteine and the closing phenylalanine or tryptophan. Rows give clone size only sometimes, using once, few, many, or a class for an expanded clone.

V: TRBV5-1; size: -; J: TRBJ2-2; CDR3: ASSFGPSGTGELF
V: TRBV5-1; size: -; J: TRBJ2-3; CDR3: ASSYNGQGVTDTQY
V: TRBV2; size: many; J: TRBJ1-1; CDR3: ASSWFAGTANVNTEAF
V: TRBV4-2; size: -; J: TRBJ1-2; CDR3: ASSQSVVLGGYT
V: TRBV19; size: many; J: TRBJ2-7; CDR3: ASSFSLGEQY
V: TRBV18; size: -; J: TRBJ2-1; CDR3: ASSPSTGTRNNEQF
V: TRBV7-9; size: -; J: TRBJ2-1; CDR3: ASSLGLEGNEQF
V: TRBV2; size: -; J: TRBJ2-3; CDR3: ASSTTADTQY
V: TRBV6-5; size: few; J: TRBJ2-4; CDR3: ASKGLAKNIQY
V: TRBV30; size: -; J: TRBJ2-7; CDR3: AWSSPNRGYEQY
V: TRBV18; size: few; J: TRBJ1-2; CDR3: ASSIRGYERGYGYT
V: TRBV2; size: -; J: TRBJ2-5; CDR3: ASRRRSYPEGEETQY
V: TRBV27; size: many; J: TRBJ2-1; CDR3: ASSKAPLYNEQF
V: TRBV6-5; size: -; J: TRBJ2-5; CDR3: ASSGTGFQETQY
V: TRBV10-2; size: -; J: TRBJ2-5; CDR3: ASRRTGGPQETQY
V: TRBV6-5; size: -; J: TRBJ1-1; CDR3: ASSPIDRGYTEAF
V: TRBV2; size: few; J: TRBJ2-2; CDR3: ASSEAQRDTGELF
V: TRBV7-2; size: few; J: TRBJ2-2; CDR3: ASSLGSFNTGELF
V: TRBV27; size: -; J: TRBJ1-1; CDR3: ASSRQGQLNTEAF
V: TRBV19; size: -; J: TRBJ1-2; CDR3: ASSTPGANYGYT
V: TRBV9; size: -; J: TRBJ2-4; CDR3: ASSAGTEKNIQY
V: TRBV9; size: -; J: TRBJ2-3; CDR3: ASSASGRRTDTQY
V: TRBV5-6; size: -; J: TRBJ1-2; CDR3: ASSFSGALYGYT
V: TRBV13; size: once; J: TRBJ1-3; CDR3: ASRGTSGNTIY
V: TRBV4-2; size: few; J: TRBJ2-1; CDR3: ASSQVGGNEQF
V: TRBV7-2; size: -; J: TRBJ1-5; CDR3: ASRLGGFSNQPQH
V: TRBV29-1; size: -; J: TRBJ1-2; CDR3: SVEMMGRGYT
V: TRBV18; size: -; J: TRBJ1-4; CDR3: ASSQSTGGGEKLF
V: TRBV7-9; size: -; J: TRBJ2-6; CDR3: ASSLSTGYISGANVLT
V: TRBV7-6; size: -; J: TRBJ2-5; CDR3: ASSTTSGRALRETQY
V: TRBV7-3; size: -; J: TRBJ2-1; CDR3: ASSPYGQGRNNEQF
V: TRBV7-3; size: -; J: TRBJ1-1; CDR3: ASSLFAFGVDTEAF
V: TRBV29-1; size: -; J: TRBJ2-7; CDR3: SVFGSDSYEQY
V: TRBV19; size: once; J: TRBJ2-4; CDR3: ASSTLEGRNIQY
V: TRBV9; size: -; J: TRBJ2-3; CDR3: ASSHLNNPTQY
V: TRBV2; size: few; J: TRBJ1-5; CDR3: ASSESHSGRPQH